The 14 T cell receptor beta chains given below trace back to one sample, sequenced in a study of blood T cell repertoires in COVID-19. The data were produced by immunoSEQ multiplex PCR, yet TCRdb's version contains in-frame clones alone and is incomplete. Of 150,000 to 200,000 clones in the sample, about 86% were seen once. The sample comprised peripheral blood. Receptors originate from a middle-aged man with active or convalescent COVID-19.

The chain recombines TRBV6-6 with TRBJ2-3, with 11 bases fitting TRBD2. The CDR3 consists of 14 residues. V shed 6 bases and J 4 bases; nucleotides not matched to a gene: 3. Per germline, CDR1 MNHNY and CDR2 SVGAGI (reference sequence). In DNA, the CDR3 is TGTGCCAGCAGGCTAGCGGGAGGTTCAGATACGCAGTATTTT. It yields the protein CASRLAGGSDTQYF.

This clone was detected a few times. The rearrangement links TRBV4-3 to TRBJ1-1, with D tentatively TRBD1 (6 bases). The CDR3 is made up of 15 amino acids. The V gene lost 4 bases and the J gene lost 4 bases, with 16 bases spanning the gap. The germline V gene has CDR1 LGHNA and CDR2 YSLEER. In nucleotides, the CDR3 is TGCGCCAGCAGCCCCGGGACATTCGGTCTCACTGAAGCTTTCTTT. It encodes CASSPGTFGLTEAFF.

CDR3 sequence reads: CASTQLAGYTDTQYF. The CDR3 DNA sequence: TGTGCCAGCACCCAACTAGCGGGGTACACAGATACGCAGTATTTT. The chain links TRBV7-9 to TRBJ2-3; 10 bases are shared with TRBD2. The CDR3 runs 15 residues. Germline V CDR1 and CDR2: SEHNR, FQNEAQ (reference sequence). V lost 7 bases and J lost 2; bases outside the gene matches: 6.

The V and J genes are TRBV19 and TRBJ2-1, with TRBD2 matching over 11 bases. The CDR3 has 18 residues. Germline CDR1 is LNHDA and CDR2 is SQIVND (reference sequence). V trimming: 3 bases; J trimming: 3 bases; junction bases outside the gene matches: 10. The CDR3 region has the DNA TGTGCCAGTAGTATCTTCCCTTTAGCGGGGGGGAACTACAATGAGCAGTTCTTC. Protein: CASSIFPLAGGNYNEQFF.

CDR3: CASSSPGSSAFF. The CDR3, as DNA: TGTGCCAGCAGTTCCCCAGGGTCTTCGGCTTTCTTT. The chain joins TRBV6-5 to TRBJ1-1; the D gene is possibly TRBD1 (5 bases). From germline, CDR1 is MNHEY and CDR2 SVGAGI. The V and J ends lost 4 bases and 11 bases respectively, with 14 bases between them. CDR3 size: 12 residues.

The gene calls are TRBV27 and TRBJ2-1, with 10 bases lining up with TRBD1. The CDR3 has 16 residues. V shed 2 bases and J 8 bases; nucleotides not matched to a gene: 9. Germline V gene data show CDR1 as MNHEY and CDR2 as SMNVEV (reference sequence). The CDR3 bases are TGTGCCAGCAGTTTACACAGGGACAGGGGTGGCGATGAGCAGTTCTTC. Translation: CASSLHRDRGGDEQFF.

The chain uses TRBV24-1 and TRBJ1-2; possibly TRBD1 for D (6 bases). Germline V gene lookup returns CDR1 KGHDR and CDR2 SFDVKD. This CDR3 region has 15 residues. V was pared by 3 bases and J by 7 bases, with 17 bases between. CDR3 bases: TGTGCCACCAGTGATGCAGACAGGCCTGTCTTTGGCTACACCTTC. Its protein product is CATSDADRPVFGYTF.

This clone was found a few times. The chain employs TRBV7-3 and TRBJ1-2; TRBD1 agrees at 9 bases. V shed 5 bases and J 6 bases; nucleotides not matched to a gene: 4. CDR1 SGHTA and CDR2 FQGTGA come from the germline V gene. This CDR3 has 13 amino acids. The CDR3 coding sequence is TGTGCCAGCAGCCCGCGGACAGGGGATGGCTACACCTTC. Translating gives CASSPRTGDGYTF.

The chain couples TRBV4-3 to TRBJ2-1; tentative D call: TRBD1 (6 bases). CDR1 and CDR2 from the germline V gene are LGHNA and YSLEER. CDR3 length equals 15 residues. The ends were cut back, 3 bases at V and 0 bases at J, with 9 bases in the middle. Written as DNA, the CDR3 is TGCGCCAGCAGCCAGGACAGTAGCTCCTACAATGAGCAGTTCTTC. As protein: CASSQDSSSYNEQFF.

This chain links TRBV6-1 with TRBJ1-5; no definite D call. Trimming pared 2 bases from V and 7 bases from J, leaving 9 bases between. Germline V gene lookup returns CDR1 MNHNS and CDR2 SASEGT. CDR3 size: 13 residues. The CDR3 DNA follows: TGTGCCAGCAGTGAACGGGGTCGACAGCCCCAGCATTTT. Amino acids: CASSERGRQPQHF.

The chain is built from TRBV5-5 and TRBJ1-4; TRBD1 matches at 8 bases. Germline values: CDR1 SGHKS, CDR2 YYEKEE (reference sequence). The CDR3 contains 16 residues. V lost 6 bases and J lost 2; bases outside the gene matches: 9. CDR3 coding DNA: TGTGCCAGCACCAGACAGGGGATGGACACTAATGAAAAACTGTTTTTT. Translating gives CASTRQGMDTNEKLFF.

J is TRBJ2-7 and V is TRBV6-5; 10 bases map to TRBD2. Germline trimming cut 6 bases from V and 5 bases from J; bases unmatched to any gene: 7. The CDR3 consists of 14 residues. Germline loops: CDR1 MNHEY, CDR2 SVGAGI. The CDR3: CASSVAGGPDEQYF. The CDR3 DNA is TGTGCCAGCAGCGTAGCGGGAGGTCCTGACGAGCAGTACTTC.

This clone was picked up a small number of times. The chain couples TRBV3-1 (or the pseudogene TRBV3-2) to TRBJ2-1; TRBD2 agrees at 8 bases. Germline V gene sequence: CDR1 LGHDT, CDR2 YNNKEL (reference sequence). Germline trimming cut 5 bases from V and 3 bases from J; bases unmatched to any gene: 6. The CDR3 totals 15 residues. The DNA of the CDR3 is TGTGCCAGCAGCTTCCGACTAGCGAGCTACAATGAGCAGTTCTTC. It encodes CASSFRLASYNEQFF.

This chain joins TRBV5-1 and TRBJ2-1; 9 bases line up with TRBD1. The germline V gene has CDR1 SGHRS and CDR2 YFSETQ. Trimming at V came to 1 base and at J to 9 bases, leaving 11 bases not matched to a gene. The CDR3 is 16 amino acids. The DNA for the CDR3 is TGCGCCAGCAGCTTGAGTTCAGGGACAGGGATTTCTGAGCAGTTCTTC. Translation: CASSLSSGTGISEQFF.